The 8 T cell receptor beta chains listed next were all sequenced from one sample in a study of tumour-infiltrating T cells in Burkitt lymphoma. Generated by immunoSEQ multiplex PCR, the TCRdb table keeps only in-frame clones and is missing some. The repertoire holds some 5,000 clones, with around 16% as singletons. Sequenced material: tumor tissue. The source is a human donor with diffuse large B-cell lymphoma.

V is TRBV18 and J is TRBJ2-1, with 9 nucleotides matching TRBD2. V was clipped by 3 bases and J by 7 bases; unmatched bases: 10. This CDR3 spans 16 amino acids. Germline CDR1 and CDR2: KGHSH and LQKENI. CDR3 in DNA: TGTGCCAGCTCACCGGAGCATAGCGGGAGCAGGAATGAGCAGTTCTTC. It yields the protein CASSPEHSGSRNEQFF.

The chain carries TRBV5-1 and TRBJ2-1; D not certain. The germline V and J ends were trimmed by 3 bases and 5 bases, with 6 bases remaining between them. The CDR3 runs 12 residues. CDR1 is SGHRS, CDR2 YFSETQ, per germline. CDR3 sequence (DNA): TGCGCCAGCAGCTACGATGACAATGAGCAGTTCTTC. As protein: CASSYDDNEQFF.

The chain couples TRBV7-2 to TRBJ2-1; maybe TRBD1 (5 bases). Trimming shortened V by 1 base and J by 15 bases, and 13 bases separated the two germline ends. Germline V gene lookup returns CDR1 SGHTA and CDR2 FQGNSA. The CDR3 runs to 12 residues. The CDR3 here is CASSLGGPQGFF. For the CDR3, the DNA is TGTGCCAGCAGCTTAGGCGGACCCCAGGGGTTCTTC.

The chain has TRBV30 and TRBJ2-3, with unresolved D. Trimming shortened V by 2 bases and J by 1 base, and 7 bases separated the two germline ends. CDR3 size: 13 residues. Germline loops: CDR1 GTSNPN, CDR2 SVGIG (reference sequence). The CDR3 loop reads CAWSIAGTDTQYF. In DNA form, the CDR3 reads TGTGCCTGGAGTATCGCGGGCACAGATACGCAGTATTTT. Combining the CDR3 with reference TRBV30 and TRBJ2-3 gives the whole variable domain SQTIHQWPATLVQPVGSPLSLECTVEGTSNPNLYWYRQAAGRGLQLLFYSVGIGQISSEVPQNLSASRPQDRQFILSSKKLLLSDSGFYLCAWSIAGTDTQYFGPGTRLTVL.

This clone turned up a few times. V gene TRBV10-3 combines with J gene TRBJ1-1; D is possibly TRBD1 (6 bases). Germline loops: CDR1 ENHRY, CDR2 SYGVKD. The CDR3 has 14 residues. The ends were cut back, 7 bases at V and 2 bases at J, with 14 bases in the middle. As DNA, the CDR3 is TGTGCCATCAAGGGGGGCGAGGTAAACACTGAAGCTTTCTTT. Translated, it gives CAIKGGEVNTEAFF.

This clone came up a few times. Here the CDR3 DNA reads TGTGCCAGCAGCGTAGCGGCTAGCGGGAAATTCTACGAGCAGTACTTC. Its protein product is CASSVAASGKFYEQYF. This chain uses TRBV9 with TRBJ2-7; TRBD2 aligns across 9 bases. Germline values: CDR1 SGDLS, CDR2 YYNGEE. The CDR3 loop spans 16 amino acids. Trimming at V came to 0 bases and at J to 3 bases, leaving 7 bases not matched to a gene. The full variable domain, its missing parts supplied by reference TRBV9 and TRBJ2-7, is DSGVTQTPKHLITATGQRVTLRCSPRSGDLSVYWYQQSLDQGLQFLIQYYNGEERAKGNILERFSAQQFPDLHSELNLSSLELGDSALYFCASSVAASGKFYEQYFGPGTRLTVT.

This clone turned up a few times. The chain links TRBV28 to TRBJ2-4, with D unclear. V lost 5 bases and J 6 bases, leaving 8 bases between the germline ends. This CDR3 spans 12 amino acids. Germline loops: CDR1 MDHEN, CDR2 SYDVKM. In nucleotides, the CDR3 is TGTGCCAGCAGTCCCCGACTAAACATTCAGTACTTC. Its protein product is CASSPRLNIQYF.

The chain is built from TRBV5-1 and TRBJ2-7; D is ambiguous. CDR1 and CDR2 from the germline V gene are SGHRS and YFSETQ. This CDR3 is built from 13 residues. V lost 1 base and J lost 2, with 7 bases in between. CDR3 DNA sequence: TGCGCCAGCAGCTTGACGGTGACCTACGAGCAGTACTTC. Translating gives CASSLTVTYEQYF. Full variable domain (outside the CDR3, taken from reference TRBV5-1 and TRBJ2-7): KAGVTQTPRYLIKTRGQQVTLSCSPISGHRSVSWYQQTPGQGLQFLFEYFSETQRNKGNFPGRFSGRQFSNSRSEMNVSTLELGDSALYLCASSLTVTYEQYFGPGTRLTVT.